Each of the 13 T cell receptor beta chains below was sequenced from the same sample in a study of shared clonotypes between healthy human individuals. Only in-frame clones appear in the TCRdb table, and some are missing; sequencing was by immunoSEQ multiplex PCR. The data hold more than 600,000 clones, with approximately 90% observed a single time. It was CD45RO-negative cells, positively selected for CCR7, that made up naive CD8 cells, with terminally differentiated effector memory CD45RA+ cells excluded. The material sequenced was naive CD8+ T cells sorted from blood. These TCRs come from a man aged 25 to 40 in good health.

CDR3 residues: CASSPPGMNTEAFF. The CDR3 nucleotides are TGTGCCAGTAGCCCCCCGGGGATGAACACTGAAGCTTTCTTT. V usage is TRBV19 and J usage is TRBJ1-1; D unresolved. CDR1 and CDR2 (germline): LNHDA, SQIVND (reference sequence). The CDR3 runs 14 residues. Between the trimmed V and J ends, which lost 6 bases and 0 bases, there was a span of 11 bases.

The V and J genes are TRBV7-2 and TRBJ1-1; D ambiguous. The V and J ends lost 8 bases and 3 bases respectively, with 16 bases between them. From germline, CDR1 is SGHTA and CDR2 FQGNSA. This CDR3 contains 14 residues. The CDR3 nucleotides read TGTGCCAGCGTCGGGTTAGGGAGAGACACTGAAGCTTTCTTT. It translates to CASVGLGRDTEAFF.

The rearrangement links TRBV27 to TRBJ2-1; possibly TRBD2 for D (6 bases). The CDR3 contains 12 residues. V was cut by 7 bases and J by 15 bases, with 19 bases left in between. From germline, CDR1 is MNHEY and CDR2 SMNVEV (reference sequence). The CDR3 loop is CASKTSNPRLFF. The CDR3 bases are TGTGCCAGCAAAACTAGCAACCCAAGGCTGTTCTTC.

The gene calls are TRBV6-5 and TRBJ2-7; unclear D gene. V was pared by 1 base and J by 4 bases, with 5 bases between. The CDR3 extends over 12 amino acids. CDR1 and CDR2 (germline): MNHEY, SVGAGI. The CDR3 protein is CASSYFSYEQYF. CDR3 coding DNA: TGTGCCAGCAGTTACTTTTCGTACGAGCAGTACTTC.

V and J are TRBV11-2 and TRBJ2-7, with 9 bases fitting TRBD1. The CDR3 has 17 amino acids. The ends lost 2 bases at V and 3 bases at J; junction bases unmatched: 11. In germline, CDR1 is SGHAT, CDR2 FQNNGV. The chain's CDR3 is CASSLKLTGQGSYEQYF. In DNA, the CDR3 is TGTGCCAGCAGCTTAAAATTAACCGGACAGGGGAGCTACGAGCAGTACTTC.

The CDR3 protein is CASSETIGQPQHF. As DNA, the CDR3 is TGCGCCAGCAGTGAAACGATAGGTCAGCCCCAGCATTTT. The rearrangement uses TRBV10-1 and TRBJ1-5; D unresolved. The CDR3 spans 13 residues. V dropped 3 bases and J dropped 6 bases, with 9 bases sitting between them. Per the germline V gene, CDR1 is WNHNN and CDR2 is SYGVQD (reference sequence).

The chain has TRBV11-2 and TRBJ2-5; 10 nucleotides match TRBD1. In germline, CDR1 is SGHAT, CDR2 FQNNGV. The CDR3 consists of 17 residues. V was clipped by 3 bases and J by 3 bases; unmatched bases: 10. As DNA, the CDR3 is TGTGCCAGCAGCTTGGCGGGACAGGGGTTCTTGGAAGAGACCCAGTACTTC. This encodes CASSLAGQGFLEETQYF. The complete variable domain, with remaining parts taken from reference TRBV11-2 and TRBJ2-5, reads EAGVAQSPRYKIIEKRQSVAFWCNPISGHATLYWYQQILGQGPKLLIQFQNNGVVDDSQLPKDRFSAERLKGVDSTLKIQPAKLEDSAVYLCASSLAGQGFLEETQYFGPGTRLLVL.

Note on this clone: Since the CDR3 does not end with the conserved phenylalanine or tryptophan, this likely comes from a read error. The limits of the CDR3 on the DNA are not certain, so only TCRdb's listed CDR3 is given. V usage is TRBV4-1 and J usage is TRBJ2-3; the table's D call TRBD2 went unverified against the DNA. The germline V gene encodes CDR1 MGHRA and CDR2 YSYEKL. The CDR3 has 15 residues if both end residues are counted. The CDR3 loop is CASSQVSAGVVVGFS.

The chain combines TRBV27 with TRBJ2-1; either TRBD1 or TRBD2 may fit D (5 bases each). In germline, CDR1 is MNHEY, CDR2 SMNVEV (reference sequence). CDR3 length equals 14 residues. Between the trimmed V and J ends, which lost 9 bases and 4 bases, there was a span of 16 bases. The CDR3 DNA is TGTGCCAGTCTACCGGGACCTCTATACAATGAGCAGTTCTTC. Translation gives CASLPGPLYNEQFF.

The V call is TRBV4-2, the J call TRBJ2-7; TRBD1 might be the D (5 bases). CDR1 and CDR2 from the germline V gene are LGHNA and YNFKEQ. The ends were cut back, 4 bases at V and 4 bases at J, with 14 bases in the middle. The CDR3 totals 14 residues. In nucleotides, the CDR3 is TGTGCCAGCAGCCCCTTTAAAGGGGCTTACGAGCAGTACTTC. Its protein is CASSPFKGAYEQYF.

Note on this clone: Within the sample, other DNA sequences also encode this same CDR3. The chain couples TRBV11-2 to TRBJ2-4; D remains ambiguous. The V end lost 5 bases, the J end lost 0 bases, and 11 bases lay between the germline ends. The CDR3 contains 15 residues. The germline gives CDR1 SGHAT, CDR2 FQNNGV. As DNA, the CDR3 is TGTGCCAGCAGCCCAAGTCTGATAGCCAAAAACATTCAGTACTTC. This translates into CASSPSLIAKNIQYF.

The CDR3 region is CSAQRNNEQFF. The DNA for the CDR3 is TGCAGTGCCCAAAGGAACAATGAGCAGTTCTTC. This chain uses TRBV20-1 with TRBJ2-1; D not resolved. Germline CDR1 is DFQATT and CDR2 is SNEGSKA (reference sequence). The CDR3 sequence is 11 residues long. Trimming cost V 6 bases and J 5 bases, with 8 bases left between them.

The gene calls are TRBV5-6 and TRBJ2-5, with 14 positions matching TRBD2. The better agreement between TRBJ2-7 and the DNA end casts doubt on the J call. The length of the CDR3 is 17 residues. Germline lookup yields CDR1 SGHDT and CDR2 YYEEEE. The CDR3 here is CASSPGLAGGLSYEQYF. CDR3 in DNA: TGTGCCAGCAGCCCCGGACTAGCGGGAGGCCTCTCCTACGAGCAGTACTTC.